This T cell receptor (beta chain) stems from a study of blood T cells in healthy people across ages. General study results and limits: Since the PBMCs were unsorted, naive and antigen-experienced cells could not be conclusively compared.

The use of a sample-barcoded 5' primer and a J-beta primer mix characterized a second PCR of about 7 to 12 cycles. Sequencing recovered at least 2.5 million CDR3-containing paired-end reads from each sample. TCRdb reanalysed the 5' RACE reads using MiXCR and keeps one entry per CDR3 protein. This sample has around 780,000 distinct CDR3 sequences; about 61% occur once, and the top ten carry about a quarter. This CDR3 comprises 12 residues. Germline-derived CDR1 and CDR2 are PRHDT and FYEKMQ (reference sequence). V lost 4 bases to trimming and J lost 7 bases, with 10 bases between them. With respect to this clonotype: Its antigen is not identified.

The sequenced sample consisted of blood. This chain links TRBV13 with TRBJ1-1; D remains unclear. The sequence was collected from a man aged 35-49 years in good health. The CDR3 loop reads CASSSRGVEAFF. CDR3 bases: TGTGCCAGCAGCTCAAGAGGAGTTGAAGCTTTCTTT.